This T cell receptor beta chain was profiled in a study of CD8 T cells in ankylosing spondylitis. This clonotype was seen many times. Its antigen remains unknown. Trimming took 5 bases from V and 8 from J; bases not matched to a gene: 7. The CDR3 extends over 14 amino acids. Study observations and caveats: A CD8+ phenotype characterized the disease-linked clones, which were relatively rare in peripheral blood. Significant enrichment of disease-linked clones was reported in matched ankylosing spondylitis synovial fluid. In ankylosing spondylitis blood, a motif of eight highly homologous TCR beta variants appeared characteristic. Some motif variants had been reported before (in reactive arthritis synovial fluid and blood).

Libraries of TCR beta came from quantitative 5'-RACE with molecular barcodes. TCRdb re-analysed the 5' RACE reads in MiXCR, keeping a single row per CDR3 protein. The sample yields 500,000 to 650,000 distinct CDR3 sequences, about 5.2% seen once. The chain uses TRBV12-3 or TRBV12-4 and TRBJ1-2; 11 bases line up with TRBD1. This clonotype was sampled from a male donor with ankylosing spondylitis. The sequencing input was blood, either unsorted or a sorted T cell fraction (not recorded which). The CDR3 DNA is TGTGCCAGCAGTGAGGACAGGGGGCGCCGCGGCTACACCTTC. Translated, it gives CASSEDRGRRGYTF.